These T cell receptor beta chains were read from a single sample in a study of T cell responses to AZD1222 COVID-19 vaccine. Some clones are missing from TCRdb's copy, which holds only in-frame ones; the method was immunoSEQ multiplex PCR. The sample has more than 85,000 clones, 85% to 90% seen once. This material consisted of peripheral blood, taken on day 0 of AZD1222 vaccination. These receptors were obtained from an adult in good health. Each CDR3 is given with its conserved first and last residue. D genes are given only for firm matches. Clone sizes are given selectively: once, few, many, or a class where the clone is expanded.

13 few TRBJ1-5 - TRBV19 TGTGCCAGTACGGGTTATAGCAATCAGCCCCAGCATTTT CASTGYSNQPQHF
11 - TRBJ1-3 - TRBV11-3 TGTGCCAGCAGCTCCTTGGGGGGACAAGATTTT CASSSLGGQDF
13 once TRBJ2-7 TRBD1 TRBV28 TGTGCCAGCAACAGGGGGCCTTCCTACGAGCAGTACTTC CASNRGPSYEQYF
17 - TRBJ2-1 TRBD2 TRBV3-1/TRBV3-2 TGTGCCAGCAGCCAAGACCTGGGGACTAGCGACCTCAATGAGCAGTTCTTC CASSQDLGTSDLNEQFF
16 few TRBJ2-3 TRBD2 TRBV7-3 TGTGCCAGCAGCTTAAATGGCGGGGGGGGCACAGATACGCAGTATTTT CASSLNGGGGTDTQYF
12 - TRBJ1-2 - TRBV12-3/TRBV12-4 TGTGCCAGCAGTATAGATACCTATGGCTACACCTTC CASSIDTYGYTF
16 - TRBJ1-3 - TRBV24-1 TGTGCCACCAGTGATGGGGGGACCGCCTCTGGAAACACCATATATTTT CATSDGGTASGNTIYF
18 - TRBJ2-1 - TRBV21-1 TGTGCCAGCAGCAAAGCGCGGCAGCGGGAAATCTTCTACAATGAGCAGTTCTTC CASSKARQREIFYNEQFF
14 - TRBJ2-7 - TRBV18 TGTGCCAGCTCACCTCGTTGGGCAGCCTACGAGCAGTACTTC CASSPRWAAYEQYF
12 - TRBJ1-2 - TRBV5-6 TGTGCCAGCAGCCTTAGGGCCGAGGGCTACACCTTC CASSLRAEGYTF
17 many TRBJ2-1 TRBD2 TRBV5-4 TGTGCCAGCAGTAACCCCTCAAGCGGGACCACCTACAATGAGCAGTTCTTC CASSNPSSGTTYNEQFF
13 - TRBJ1-5 - TRBV7-2 TGTGCCAGCAGCCCGGGGTACCGTCAGCCCCAGCATTTT CASSPGYRQPQHF
15 - TRBJ2-5 TRBD2 TRBV19 TGTGCCAGTAGTGACTCGGGCGGGGGATCAGAGACCCAGTACTTC CASSDSGGGSETQYF
14 - TRBJ2-5 - TRBV15 TGTGCCACCACCGTAAGGACGGCTCAAGAGACCCAGTACTTC CATTVRTAQETQYF
14 - TRBJ2-3 - TRBV4-3 TGCGCCAGCGGCCCAGAGCAATCCCCAGATACGCAGTATTTT CASGPEQSPDTQYF
15 - TRBJ1-2 TRBD1 TRBV6-5 TGTGCCAGCAGGGACGACGGGACAGCCTACTATGGCTACACCTTC CASRDDGTAYYGYTF
15 - TRBJ2-1 - TRBV7-8 TGTGCCAGCAGCTTAGCAGCCGGGACCGCCGATGAGCAGTTCTTC CASSLAAGTADEQFF
16 - TRBJ2-1 TRBD1 TRBV4-3 TGCGCCAGCAGCCAAGATTTACGACAGGGGGCGAATGAGCAGTTCTTC CASSQDLRQGANEQFF
18 - TRBJ2-5 TRBD2 TRBV11-3 TGTGCCAGCAGCTCCTCCGTCTCGGCGGGGGGGATACAAGAGACCCAGTACTTC CASSSSVSAGGIQETQYF
16 - TRBJ2-5 - TRBV29-1 TGCAGCGTTGACGCTTACTCGGGAACCAAAGGGGAGACCCAGTACTTC CSVDAYSGTKGETQYF
13 - TRBJ1-5 - TRBV10-3 TGTGCCATTCAAAGATCGGGGGGCCAGCCCCAGCATTTT CAIQRSGGQPQHF
14 - TRBJ1-5 - TRBV19 TGTGCCACCCAAGGGAATGGGGGCAATCAGCCCCAGCATTTT CATQGNGGNQPQHF
16 - TRBJ2-5 - TRBV4-1 TGCGCCAGCAGCCAAGACCAGCGGTGGGCCGGGGAGACCCAGTACTTC CASSQDQRWAGETQYF
16 - TRBJ1-1 - TRBV3-1/TRBV3-2 TGTGCCAGCAGCCAAGAGCCGGTCTATGTGAACACTGAAGCTTTCTTT CASSQEPVYVNTEAFF
14 - TRBJ2-1 - TRBV7-8 TGTGCCAGCACTCGGACGACCTCCTACAATGAGCAGTTCTTC CASTRTTSYNEQFF
14 - TRBJ2-7 TRBD1 TRBV19 TGTGCCAGTCAGAGGACAGGGGGCATCCACGAGCAGTACTTC CASQRTGGIHEQYF
17 - TRBJ2-1 - TRBV28 TGTGCCAGCAGTTTACTGACCCACGGACGGGTGTACAATGAGCAGTTCTTC CASSLLTHGRVYNEQFF
14 - TRBJ2-5 TRBD2 TRBV23-1 TGCGCCAGCAGTCAATCGAGGGAGGGGGAGACCCAGTACTTC CASSQSREGETQYF
17 - TRBJ2-2 TRBD1 TRBV24-1 TGTGCCACCAGTGATTCCTCTAGGACAGGGGGTTCCGGGGAGCTGTTTTTT CATSDSSRTGGSGELFF
14 once TRBJ1-1 - TRBV7-9 TGTGCCAGCAGCTTAGGGTTCGGAGCCACTGAAGCTTTCTTT CASSLGFGATEAFF
13 - TRBJ1-1 - TRBV19 TGTGCCAGTACCTCAGTGGGGATTGGGGCAGCTTTCTTT CASTSVGIGAAFF
22 - TRBJ2-7 - TRBV28 TGTGCCAGCAGTCCCCTATGGCGACCATCAATCATGGACGGGATTCCCGGGCACGAGCAGTACTTC CASSPLWRPSIMDGIPGHEQYF
13 - TRBJ1-2 - TRBV6-2/TRBV6-3 TGTGCCAGCAGTTATAGGACGGACTATGGCTACACCTTC CASSYRTDYGYTF
14 - TRBJ1-4 - TRBV6-5 TGTGCCAGCAGTTACGCCAGAAGTAATGAAAAACTGTTTTTT CASSYARSNEKLFF
15 - TRBJ1-5 - TRBV19 TGTGCCAGTAGTCCCCTAGCCGGGGGAAGGCAGCCCCAGCATTTT CASSPLAGGRQPQHF
13 - TRBJ2-7 - TRBV5-1 TGCGCCAGCAGCCACTCGACAGGCTACGAGCAGTACTTC CASSHSTGYEQYF
16 - TRBJ2-1 TRBD2 TRBV7-7 TGTGCTAGCAGCTCGGGACTAGCGGGAGTTTTCGGTGAGCAGTTCTTC CASSSGLAGVFGEQFF
17 once TRBJ2-1 TRBD2 TRBV3-1/TRBV3-2 TGTGCCAGCAGCTCAGACTGGCTAGCGGCCTCCTACAATGAGCAGTTCTTC CASSSDWLAASYNEQFF
15 - TRBJ2-7 - TRBV5-6 TGTGCCAGCAGCTCCATCAGGGATACCTCCTACGAGCAGTACTTC CASSSIRDTSYEQYF
16 - TRBJ1-6 - TRBV4-1 TGCGCCAGCAGCCAAGAGCCCAACTCCTATAATTCACCCCTCCACTTT CASSQEPNSYNSPLHF
16 once TRBJ2-2 TRBD1 TRBV27 TGTGCCAGCAGTAAAACGGGACAGTTCTACACCGGGGAGCTGTTTTTT CASSKTGQFYTGELFF
17 - TRBJ2-2 - TRBV15 TGTGCCACCGCCAAGGGGGGAGGGACGGCGAACACCGGGGAGCTGTTTTTT CATAKGGGTANTGELFF
16 once TRBJ1-5 TRBD1 TRBV4-2 TGTGCCAGCAGCCAAAGGACAGGGCAAGGCAATCAGCCCCAGCATTTT CASSQRTGQGNQPQHF
17 - TRBJ1-2 TRBD1 TRBV3-1/TRBV3-2 TGTGCCAGCAGCCGTAGACTCCGGGACAGGGGACCCTATGGCTACACCTTC CASSRRLRDRGPYGYTF
13 - TRBJ2-3 - TRBV5-1 TGCGCCAGCAGCTTGCTTCCAACAGATACGCAGTATTTT CASSLLPTDTQYF
15 - TRBJ2-1 TRBD2 TRBV9 TGTGCCAGCAGCCCGGGCGGGAGCTCCTACAATGAGCAGTTCTTC CASSPGGSSYNEQFF
14 once TRBJ1-5 - TRBV2 TGTGCCAGCAGCCCCACGGTGGGGAATCAGCCCCAGCATTTT CASSPTVGNQPQHF
13 - TRBJ1-1 - TRBV3-1/TRBV3-2 TGTGCCAGCAGCCCGGGGGGCAACACTGAAGCTTTCTTT CASSPGGNTEAFF
14 - TRBJ2-7 - TRBV6-6 TGTGCCAGCAGTTCCCACGCAGGGGAGGGAGAGCAGTACTTC CASSSHAGEGEQYF
13 once TRBJ1-1 - TRBV12-3/TRBV12-4 TGTGCCAGCAGTCCCAGGGAGGCCACTGAAGCTTTCTTT CASSPREATEAFF